This entry lists 27 T cell receptor beta chains sequenced from one sample in a study of OX40 agonist ivuxolimab in advanced cancers. Sequencing used immunoSEQ multiplex PCR; TCRdb keeps in-frame clones, though not all of them. The data contain approximately 66,000 clones, 85% to 90% of them singletons. Source: CD4+ or CD8+ T cells sorted from blood, taken in a trial of the OX40 agonist ivuxolimab. The source of these receptors is an adult with an advanced solid tumor such as melanoma, head and neck, liver or kidney cancer.

J is TRBJ2-2 and V is TRBV7-3; 7 bases are shared with TRBD2. Germline-derived CDR1 and CDR2 are SGHTA and FQGTGA. The length of the CDR3 is 17 residues. The V segment lost 5 bases and the J segment 4 bases; nucleotides outside the gene matches: 13. The CDR3 loop reads CASSQEGRLAPTGELFF. For the CDR3, the DNA is TGTGCCAGCAGCCAAGAAGGCCGACTAGCTCCCACCGGGGAGCTGTTTTTT.

This clone was recorded only once. A junction boundary mismatches the germline segment, possibly from a read error. This chain uses TRBV6-1 with TRBJ2-1; TRBD1 aligns across 10 bases. The CDR3 covers 19 residues. CDR1 MNHNS and CDR2 SASEGT come from the germline V gene. DNA for the CDR3: TGTGCCAGCAGTGAATACGGGACAGGGGTTACCTCTTTCTACTATGAGCAGTTCTTC. Its protein product is CASSEYGTGVTSFYYEQFF.

This clone was picked up a small number of times. CDR3 coding DNA: TGTGCCAGCAGCCCCGGTTCCATCGAAGCTTTCTTT. As protein: CASSPGSIEAFF. The rearrangement joins TRBV4-2 to TRBJ1-1; the D is unclear. CDR1 LGHNA and CDR2 YNFKEQ come from the germline V gene. V was clipped by 4 bases and J by 8 bases, with 11 bases between them. The CDR3 runs 12 residues.

This chain links TRBV19 with TRBJ1-2; 9 bases fit TRBD1. This CDR3 region has 15 residues. V gave up 5 bases and J gave up 4 bases; unmatched junction bases: 8. The germline gives CDR1 LNHDA, CDR2 SQIVND (reference sequence). The CDR3 protein is CASSPRTGVSYGYTF. Written as DNA, the CDR3 is TGTGCCAGTAGTCCCCGGACAGGGGTGAGCTATGGCTACACCTTC.

The J gene is TRBJ2-5, the V gene TRBV2; 10 bases fit TRBD1. The J call may be faulty, since TRBJ2-7 better matches the DNA end. Germline CDR1 and CDR2: SNHLY and FYNNEI. The CDR3 sequence is 16 residues long. The CDR3 DNA reads as TGTGCCAGCAGTACTTTTCTGGGGACAGGGGACTACGAGCAGTACTTC. This gives the protein CASSTFLGTGDYEQYF.

The chain carries TRBV4-3 and TRBJ2-3; 7 bases are a match to TRBD1. There are 15 residues in the CDR3. J lost 0 bases, V lost 2 bases, and 2 bases had no gene match. From germline, CDR1 is LGHNA and CDR2 YSLEER. The DNA for the CDR3 is TGCGCCAGCAGCCAACAGGACAGGAGCACAGATACGCAGTATTTT. Its protein product is CASSQQDRSTDTQYF.

The CDR3 region has the DNA TGTGCCAGCAGCCCTTCCGGGACAGTTCAGCCCCAGCATTTT. This encodes CASSPSGTVQPQHF. This chain joins TRBV27 and TRBJ1-5; 7 nucleotides align to TRBD1. In germline, CDR1 is MNHEY, CDR2 SMNVEV (reference sequence). This CDR3 comprises 14 residues. The V segment lost 6 bases and the J segment 6 bases; nucleotides outside the gene matches: 8.

This clone was recorded once. The CDR3 DNA reads TGTGCCAGCAGCGCCGAGCAGGGTGGGGCCGGGGAGCTGTTTTTT. Amino acids: CASSAEQGGAGELFF. V gene TRBV7-9 combines with J gene TRBJ2-2, with a tentative D call TRBD1 (5 bases). Germline lookup yields CDR1 SEHNR and CDR2 FQNEAQ (reference sequence). The V and J ends lost 5 bases and 6 bases respectively, with 16 bases between them. This CDR3 has 15 amino acids.

This clone was observed a single time. The chain links TRBV19 to TRBJ2-3; perhaps TRBD1 as D (7 bases). The CDR3 is made up of 15 amino acids. Trimming pared 2 bases from V and 0 bases from J, leaving 9 bases between. Germline CDR1 and CDR2: LNHDA and SQIVND (reference sequence). CDR3 residues: CASSISGGSTDTQYF. In nucleotides, the CDR3 is TGTGCCAGTAGTATATCAGGGGGGAGCACAGATACGCAGTATTTT.

The chain has TRBV14 and TRBJ1-1; D remains unclear. The CDR3 contains 13 residues. From germline, CDR1 is SGHDN and CDR2 FVKESK. Trimming shortened V by 1 base and J by 6 bases, and 9 bases separated the two germline ends. This CDR3 is CASSQAAASEAFF. For the CDR3, the DNA is TGTGCCAGCAGCCAAGCGGCCGCATCTGAAGCTTTCTTT.

The chain couples TRBV29-1 to TRBJ1-2; the match to TRBD1 covers 9 bases. This CDR3 region has 14 residues. CDR1 and CDR2 from the germline V gene are SQVTM and ANQGSEA. With 7 bases clipped from V and 3 bases from J, the junction kept 9 bases outside the gene matches. The CDR3: CSAGWTGEYYGYTF. CDR3 bases: TGCAGCGCTGGATGGACAGGGGAATACTATGGCTACACCTTC.

The chain uses TRBV4-3 and TRBJ1-2; possibly TRBD1 for D (5 bases). V gave up 4 bases and J gave up 8 bases, with 17 bases separating them. CDR1 LGHNA and CDR2 YSLEER come from the germline V gene. This CDR3 region has 14 residues. This CDR3 reads CASSPYGGSEGYTF. The CDR3 DNA is TGCGCCAGCAGCCCGTATGGGGGATCGGAGGGCTACACCTTC.

The count of this clone is one. The rearrangement uses TRBV7-9 and TRBJ2-7; 7 positions match TRBD1. Trimming removed 4 bases from V and 3 bases from J; junction bases left unmatched: 6. From germline, CDR1 is SEHNR and CDR2 FQNEAQ (reference sequence). The CDR3 totals 14 residues. The CDR3 spells CASSSKWDSYEQYF. CDR3 nucleotides: TGTGCCAGCAGCTCGAAATGGGACAGCTACGAGCAGTACTTC.

The chain combines TRBV9 with TRBJ2-5; tentatively, D is TRBD1 (5 bases). The CDR3 length is 16 residues. The V end lost 3 bases, the J end lost 1 base, and 16 bases lay between the germline ends. Germline CDR1 SGDLS, CDR2 YYNGEE. The CDR3 here is CASSAGAAGSQETQYF. The CDR3 DNA reads as TGTGCCAGCAGCGCTGGCGCAGCAGGGTCCCAAGAGACCCAGTACTTC.

The chain has TRBV6-4 and TRBJ1-2; D call uncertain. The germline gives CDR1 MRHNA, CDR2 SNTAGT. CDR3 length: 15 amino acids. The V end was cut by 2 bases, the J end by 3 bases, with 13 bases between. The CDR3 nucleotides are TGTGCCAGCAGTGACCCCGCGGGATCATACTATGGCTACACCTTC. This codes for CASSDPAGSYYGYTF.

This chain links TRBV19 with TRBJ1-1; D not resolved. This CDR3 is built from 12 residues. Looked up from germline, CDR1 is LNHDA and CDR2 is SQIVND (reference sequence). V lost 3 bases to trimming and J lost 3 bases, with 5 bases between them. The CDR3 loop reads CASSIWDTEAFF. CDR3 nucleotides: TGTGCCAGTAGTATCTGGGACACTGAAGCTTTCTTT.

J is TRBJ1-1 and V is TRBV7-6; D possibly corresponds to TRBD1 (5 bases). Between the trimmed V and J ends, which lost 4 bases and 0 bases, there was a span of 9 bases. Germline CDR1 reads SGHVS; CDR2 reads FNYEAQ. The CDR3 contains 14 residues. In DNA form, the CDR3 reads TGTGCCAGCAGCTCAGGACACATGAACACTGAAGCTTTCTTT. This sequence encodes CASSSGHMNTEAFF.

The chain combines TRBV7-3 with TRBJ1-3, with a tentative D call TRBD1 (5 bases). CDR1 is SGHTA and CDR2 is FQGTGA in the germline V gene. Trimming removed 5 bases at V and 2 bases at J, with 10 bases between. This CDR3 spans 14 amino acids. CDR3 sequence (DNA): TGTGCCAGCAGCCTGGGGGGGGCTGGAAACACCATATATTTT. Amino acid sequence: CASSLGGAGNTIYF. The whole variable domain, remainder taken from reference TRBV7-3 and TRBJ1-3, is GAGVSQTPSNKVTEKGKYVELRCDPISGHTALYWYRQSLGQGPEFLIYFQGTGAADDSGLPNDRFFAVRPEGSVSTLKIQRTERGDSAVYLCASSLGGAGNTIYFGEGSWLTVV.

V is TRBV19 and J is TRBJ1-5; perhaps TRBD1 as D (5 bases). V lost 3 bases and J 2 bases, leaving 11 bases between the germline ends. Germline CDR1 reads LNHDA; CDR2 reads SQIVND (reference sequence). CDR3 length equals 15 residues. CDR3 loop: CASSISSRGNQPQHF. The CDR3 coding sequence is TGTGCCAGTAGTATTAGTAGCAGGGGCAATCAGCCCCAGCATTTT.

V usage is TRBV5-6 and J usage is TRBJ1-3, with a possible D match to TRBD1 (5 bases). CDR3 length: 14 amino acids. CDR1 and CDR2 from the germline V gene are SGHDT and YYEEEE. V was clipped by 5 bases and J by 3 bases, with 12 bases between them. CDR3 DNA: TGTGCCAGCAGTTGGGGGGACCTTGGAAACACCATATATTTT. Its protein product is CASSWGDLGNTIYF.

The chain is built from TRBV28 and TRBJ2-7; D perhaps matches TRBD1 (6 bases). The CDR3 contains 11 residues. Trimming took off 3 bases at V and 7 bases at J, with 7 bases between the two ends. Germline CDR1 MDHEN, CDR2 SYDVKM. CDR3 amino acids: CASSLGTEQYF. CDR3 coding DNA: TGTGCCAGCAGTTTGGGGACAGAGCAGTACTTC. The full variable domain, with the rest looked up from reference TRBV28 and TRBJ2-7, is DVKVTQSSRYLVKRTGEKVFLECVQDMDHENMFWYRQDPGLGLRLIYFSYDVKMKEKGDIPEGYSVSREKKERFSLILESASTNQTSMYLCASSLGTEQYFGPGTRLTVT.

V is TRBV28 and J is TRBJ1-1; D unresolved. The length of the CDR3 is 12 residues. V shed 5 bases and J shed 6 bases, with 10 bases lying between them. Germline lookup yields CDR1 MDHEN and CDR2 SYDVKM. In nucleotides, the CDR3 is TGTGCCAGCAGTCCTCCCCCCGCTGAAGCTTTCTTT. Translation: CASSPPPAEAFF.

This clone was counted between two and nine times. The V gene is TRBV14, the J gene TRBJ1-1; D gene uncertain. Germline V gene sequence: CDR1 SGHDN, CDR2 FVKESK. The CDR3 totals 16 residues. The V end lost 0 bases, the J end lost 1 base, and 12 bases lay between the germline ends. The CDR3 here is CASSQDQMAKNTEAFF. The CDR3 DNA follows: TGTGCCAGCAGCCAAGATCAAATGGCTAAGAACACTGAAGCTTTCTTT.

The chain has TRBV27 and TRBJ1-1; 8 bases agree with TRBD1. The CDR3 runs 11 residues. Germline V lookup: CDR1 MNHEY, CDR2 SMNVEV (reference sequence). V dropped 7 bases and J dropped 7; count of bases not matched to a gene: 2. CDR3 nucleotides: TGTGCCAGCATGGGACAGGTTGAAGCTTTCTTT. This translates into CASMGQVEAFF.

The chain couples TRBV7-8 to TRBJ1-2; D unclear. The CDR3 is 15 amino acids. CDR1 SGHVS and CDR2 FQNEAQ come from the germline V gene. V was shortened by 1 base and J by 4 bases, with 13 bases between the two germline ends. CDR3 in DNA: TGTGCCAGCAGCTTAGAGGAACTCCTAACCTATGGCTACACCTTC. The encoded protein is CASSLEELLTYGYTF.

V gene TRBV19 combines with J gene TRBJ2-7; D might be TRBD1 (5 bases). Deletions cut 5 bases from V and 3 bases from J, with 11 bases between. The germline V gene encodes CDR1 LNHDA and CDR2 SQIVND (reference sequence). There are 13 residues in the CDR3. CDR3 nucleotide sequence: TGTGCCAGTAGTTTTCAGGGCGGCTACGAGCAGTACTTC. Its translation is CASSFQGGYEQYF.

The rearrangement joins TRBV2 to TRBJ2-2; 8 bases map to TRBD1. After removal of 6 bases from V and 2 bases from J, the junction contained 14 bases not matched to a gene. The CDR3 totals 18 residues. Germline V gives CDR1 SNHLY, CDR2 FYNNEI. CDR3 coding DNA: TGTGCCAGCAGGGGGGTATGGAGAGACAGGGGAAACACCGGGGAGCTGTTTTTT. Protein product: CASRGVWRDRGNTGELFF. Full variable domain (outside the CDR3, taken from reference TRBV2 and TRBJ2-2): EPEVTQTPSHQVTQMGQEVILRCVPISNHLYFYWYRQILGQKVEFLVSFYNNEISEKSEIFDDQFSVERPDGSNFTLKIRSTKLEDSAMYFCASRGVWRDRGNTGELFFGEGSRLTVL.